These 25 T cell receptor beta chains originate from one sample sequenced in a study of T cells after yellow fever vaccination. Via MiXCR, TCRdb re-called the 5' RACE reads, giving one row per CDR3 protein. The sample holds roughly 340,000 distinct CDR3 sequences; 8.7% are singletons and the top ten take about 20%. This specimen was PBMCs, taken on the day of the first yellow fever vaccination. These receptors originate from a man younger than 35 who received the YFV17D yellow fever vaccine.

This clonotype was detected a few times. The rearrangement links TRBV6-2 or TRBV6-3 to TRBJ2-7; possibly TRBD1 for D (5 bases). V was cut by 7 bases and J by 3 bases, with 10 bases left in between. Germline loops: CDR1 MNHEY, CDR2 SVGEGT. CDR3 length equals 12 residues. CDR3 sequence: CASKQAGYEQYV. As DNA, the CDR3 is TGTGCCAGCAAACAGGCCGGCTACGAGCAGTACGTC.

This clonotype was counted only a few times. The chain recombines TRBV5-1 with TRBJ2-3; TRBD1 might be the D (5 bases). Germline V gives CDR1 SGHRS, CDR2 YFSETQ. The CDR3 covers 15 residues. The ends were cut back, 4 bases at V and 0 bases at J, with 12 bases in the middle. CDR3 nucleotide sequence: TGCGCCAGCAGCCCCGACAGTTTTAGCACAGATACGCAGTATTTT. This sequence encodes CASSPDSFSTDTQYF.

This clonotype occurred a few times. V usage is TRBV18 and J usage is TRBJ1-4, with unresolved D. The V gene lost 3 bases and the J gene lost 0 bases, with 5 bases spanning the gap. The germline gives CDR1 KGHSH, CDR2 LQKENI. The CDR3 runs 14 residues. Here the CDR3 reads CASSPTSTNEKLFF. CDR3 sequence (DNA): TGTGCCAGCTCACCCACCTCAACTAATGAAAAACTGTTTTTT.

The chain couples TRBV19 to TRBJ2-2; tentatively, D is TRBD2 (5 bases). The CDR3 covers 13 residues. CDR1 and CDR2 from the germline V gene are LNHDA and SQIVND (reference sequence). Trimming left V 7 bases short and J 5 bases short, with 11 bases between. CDR3 amino acids: CASNSGGTGELFF. For the CDR3, the DNA is TGTGCCAGTAACTCGGGCGGGACCGGGGAGCTGTTTTTT.

The chain joins TRBV10-3 to TRBJ1-4; possible D gene TRBD1, 6 bases. Deletions cut 11 bases from V and 5 bases from J, with 9 bases between. The CDR3 is 11 amino acids. CDR1 is ENHRY, CDR2 SYGVKD, per germline. The CDR3 spells CACRGNEKLFF. The CDR3 region has the DNA TGTGCCTGTAGGGGGAATGAAAAACTGTTTTTT.

V usage is TRBV9 and J usage is TRBJ2-3; D is possibly TRBD1 (5 bases). Germline V gene data show CDR1 as SGDLS and CDR2 as YYNGEE. Trimming left V 4 bases short and J 0 bases short, with 9 bases between. The length of the CDR3 is 14 residues. The CDR3 here is CASSTRQSTDTQYF. For the CDR3, the DNA is TGTGCCAGCAGCACACGACAGAGCACAGATACGCAGTATTTT.

This chain links TRBV10-2 with TRBJ2-2, with 9 positions matching TRBD1. Germline V gives CDR1 WSHSY, CDR2 SAAADI. After removal of 6 bases from V and 5 bases from J, the junction contained 10 bases not matched to a gene. CDR3 length: 16 residues. As DNA, the CDR3 is TGCGCCAGCAGAACCTTGGGGACAGGGAGGACCGGGGAGCTGTTTTTT. Translating gives CASRTLGTGRTGELFF.

DNA of the CDR3: TGTGCCACCAGCAGAGCAGGGTTTGGCGAGCAGTACGTC. Its translation: CATSRAGFGEQYV. This chain uses TRBV15 with TRBJ2-7; maybe TRBD1 (5 bases). The CDR3 runs to 13 residues. V lost 1 base and J lost 6, with 10 bases in between. Germline V CDR1 and CDR2: LNHNV, YYDKDF (reference sequence).

Concerning this clonotype: One end of the junction is discordant with germline, which a read error may explain. This chain connects TRBV20-1 to TRBJ1-2; 7 bases map to TRBD1. CDR1 is DFQATT, CDR2 SNEGSKA, per germline (reference sequence). CDR3 length: 13 residues. CDR3 bases: TGCAGTACTAGATACCCGCAGGGGGATGGCTACACCTTC. Amino acid sequence: CSTRYPQGDGYTF.

This clonotype was counted only a few times. J is TRBJ2-7 and V is TRBV18; D call uncertain. V lost 2 bases, J lost 4 bases, and 9 bases lay in between. This CDR3 spans 13 amino acids. The germline V gene has CDR1 KGHSH and CDR2 LQKENI. CDR3 DNA sequence: TGTGCCAGCTCACCAGGGGAAGGGTACGAGCAGTACGTC. Its translation is CASSPGEGYEQYV.

The rearrangement joins TRBV29-1 to TRBJ1-1, with D possibly being TRBD1 (6 bases). V lost 7 bases and J 1 base, leaving 10 bases between the germline ends. Germline loops: CDR1 SQVTM, CDR2 ANQGSEA. CDR3 length equals 12 residues. The CDR3 sequence is CSGGRKNTEAFF. CDR3 DNA: TGCAGCGGGGGGCGGAAGAACACTGAAGCTTTCTTT.

This clonotype was observed a few times. V and J are TRBV20-1 and TRBJ1-4, with no clear D. V was shortened by 0 bases and J by 8 bases, with 16 bases between the two germline ends. This CDR3 comprises 15 residues. Germline CDR1 and CDR2: DFQATT and SNEGSKA (reference sequence). The CDR3 loop is CSARDWQDLAEKLFF. CDR3 sequence (DNA): TGCAGTGCTAGAGATTGGCAGGACCTTGCAGAAAAACTGTTTTTT.

This clonotype occurred a few times. This rearrangement joins TRBV20-1 to TRBJ1-4; TRBD1 matches at 10 bases. The CDR3 totals 14 residues. The V gene end was trimmed by 4 bases and the J gene end by 8 bases; junction bases not matched to a gene: 7. Germline V gene data show CDR1 as DFQATT and CDR2 as SNEGSKA (reference sequence). In nucleotides, the CDR3 is TGCAGTGCTAAGACAGGGGGCGAGGGGGAAAAACTGTTTTTT. This codes for CSAKTGGEGEKLFF.

In this sample, this clonotype turned up a few times. The chain uses TRBV25-1 and TRBJ2-2, with a possible D match to TRBD1 (6 bases). The germline gives CDR1 MGHDK, CDR2 SYGVNS. Between the trimmed V and J ends, which lost 4 bases and 4 bases, there was a span of 7 bases. The CDR3 has 13 residues. DNA of the CDR3: TGTGCCAGCAGTGGGGACATCACCGGGGAGCTGTTTTTT. Its translation: CASSGDITGELFF.

This chain uses TRBV6-2 or TRBV6-3 with TRBJ1-6; tentatively, D is TRBD1 (5 bases). This CDR3 is 12 amino acids long. Trimming took 6 bases from V and 14 from J, leaving 14 bases between them. CDR1 is MNHEY, CDR2 SVGEGT, per germline. The CDR3 is CASSHARATLHF. In DNA form, the CDR3 reads TGTGCCAGCAGCCATGCCAGGGCTACCCTCCACTTT.

CDR3 DNA sequence: TGTGCCAGCAGCTTAGGCGAAGGGTATGGCTACACCTTC. Translated, it gives CASSLGEGYGYTF. The rearrangement uses TRBV7-9 and TRBJ1-2; D remains unclear. Trimming removed 1 base at V and 5 bases at J, with 8 bases between. Germline V gene data show CDR1 as SEHNR and CDR2 as FQNEAQ (reference sequence). The CDR3 contains 13 residues.

This rearrangement joins TRBV5-4 to TRBJ2-7; TRBD1 is a possible D gene (5 bases). Trimming took off 1 base at V and 4 bases at J, with 12 bases between the two ends. Germline V CDR1 and CDR2: SGHNT, YYREEE (reference sequence). The CDR3 runs to 14 residues. CDR3 region: CASSLPPGKYEQYV. The CDR3 DNA is TGTGCCAGCAGCTTGCCCCCAGGGAAATACGAGCAGTACGTC.

The genes are TRBV6-2 or TRBV6-3 and TRBJ2-4; TRBD2 might be the D (5 bases). Trimming left V 6 bases short and J 0 bases short, with 12 bases between. The CDR3 has 15 residues. Looked up from germline, CDR1 is MNHEY and CDR2 is SVGEGT. The CDR3 spells CASSPGLLAKNIQYF. CDR3 DNA: TGTGCCAGCAGCCCTGGACTGTTAGCCAAAAACATTCAGTACTTC.

The chain recombines TRBV7-2 with TRBJ2-3; 10 bases fit TRBD2. Germline CDR1 reads SGHTA; CDR2 reads FQGNSA. The junction had 6 bases not matched to a gene; V was cut back by 5 bases and J by 1 base. The CDR3 loop spans 16 amino acids. CDR3 DNA: TGTGCCAGCAGCCCTCAGCGGGGGGGCGGCACAGATACGCAGTATTTT. Translation gives CASSPQRGGGTDTQYF.

This clonotype was seen a handful of times. V is TRBV6-1 and J is TRBJ2-3; 10 bases line up with TRBD2. The CDR3 is made up of 14 amino acids. Germline lookup yields CDR1 MNHNS and CDR2 SASEGT. V lost 6 bases and J lost 9; bases outside the gene matches: 9. The DNA for the CDR3 is TGTGCCAGCAGGCTAGCGGGGGCAGGTGAGACGCAGTATTTT. Its translation: CASRLAGAGETQYF.

This clonotype occurred many times. J is TRBJ1-1 and V is TRBV7-9; TRBD1 might be the D (6 bases). CDR3 length: 16 amino acids. The germline V and J ends were trimmed by 1 base and 10 bases, with 22 bases remaining between them. Germline V gene sequence: CDR1 SEHNR, CDR2 FQNEAQ (reference sequence). Here the CDR3 reads CASSLGGGQSLTGAFF. CDR3 in DNA: TGTGCCAGCAGCTTAGGGGGCGGACAGTCCCTAACGGGAGCTTTCTTT. Full variable domain (missing parts from reference TRBV7-9 and TRBJ1-1): DTGVSQNPRHKITKRGQNVTFRCDPISEHNRLYWYRQTLGQGPEFLTYFQNEAQLEKSRLLSDRFSAERPKGSFSTLEIQRTEQGDSAMYLCASSLGGGQSLTGAFFGQGTRLTVV.

This clonotype turned up a few times. The chain employs TRBV4-3 and TRBJ1-1; D gene ambiguous. The V gene lost 0 bases and the J gene lost 12 bases, with 14 bases spanning the gap. Germline V gene lookup returns CDR1 LGHNA and CDR2 YSLEER. The CDR3 consists of 13 residues. The CDR3 sequence: CASSQDVSLPPFF. CDR3 DNA sequence: TGCGCCAGCAGCCAAGATGTGTCCTTGCCGCCTTTCTTT.

This chain joins TRBV12-3 or TRBV12-4 and TRBJ1-2; D remains unclear. This CDR3 is built from 13 residues. V was clipped by 6 bases and J by 7 bases, with 15 bases between them. DNA for the CDR3: TGTGCCAGCAGGGCAGTAGGGTCCGGTGGCTACACCTTC. Encoded protein: CASRAVGSGGYTF.

Of note for this clonotype: A read error is possible here, since a much larger clone lies one base away. The gene calls are TRBV5-1 and TRBJ2-7, with D maybe TRBD2 (6 bases). From germline, CDR1 is SGHRS and CDR2 YFSETQ. This CDR3 contains 14 residues. In nucleotides, the CDR3 is TGCGCCAGCAGCTGGGGGGTCAGCTCCTACGAGCAGAACTTC. Its protein is CASSWGVSSYEQNF.

The table lists this clonotype with many counts. The chain combines TRBV19 with TRBJ2-5, with D unresolved. The CDR3 extends over 12 amino acids. Germline V gene sequence: CDR1 LNHDA, CDR2 SQIVND (reference sequence). Trimming left V 1 base short and J 2 bases short, with 2 bases between. The CDR3 region has the DNA TGTGCCAGTAGTATAGGGCAAGAGACCCAGTACTTC. Protein: CASSIGQETQYF.